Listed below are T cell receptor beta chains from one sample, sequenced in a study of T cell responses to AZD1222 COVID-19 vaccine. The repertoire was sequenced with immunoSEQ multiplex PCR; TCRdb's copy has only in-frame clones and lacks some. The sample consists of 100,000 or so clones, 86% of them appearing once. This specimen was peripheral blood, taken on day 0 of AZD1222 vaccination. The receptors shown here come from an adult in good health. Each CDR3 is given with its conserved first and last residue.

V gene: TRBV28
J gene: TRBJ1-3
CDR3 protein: CASSLDRVNTIYF

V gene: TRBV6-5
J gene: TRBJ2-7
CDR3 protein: CASRRDRAYEQYF

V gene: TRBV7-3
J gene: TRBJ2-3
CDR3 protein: CASSPGYTDTQYF

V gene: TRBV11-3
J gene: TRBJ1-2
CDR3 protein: CASSKDPRGNGYTF

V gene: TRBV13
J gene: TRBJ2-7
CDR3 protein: CASSFPRGRKGPAEQYF

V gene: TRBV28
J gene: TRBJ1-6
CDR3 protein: CASSLTGGSPLHF

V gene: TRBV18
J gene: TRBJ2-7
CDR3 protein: CASSPLQGPGSYEQYF

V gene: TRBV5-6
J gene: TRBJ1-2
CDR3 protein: CASSPLGGRRGYTF

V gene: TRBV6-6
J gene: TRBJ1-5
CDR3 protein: CATREALLDQPQHF

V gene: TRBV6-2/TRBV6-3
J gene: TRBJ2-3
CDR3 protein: CASSLESTDTQYF

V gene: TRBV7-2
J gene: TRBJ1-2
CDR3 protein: CASSQLSGNYGYTF

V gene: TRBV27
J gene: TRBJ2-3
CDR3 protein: CASSLSGVADTQYF

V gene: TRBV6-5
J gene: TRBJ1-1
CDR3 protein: CASTRGLNTEAFF

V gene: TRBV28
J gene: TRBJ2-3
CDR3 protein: CASSLGRETGFYF

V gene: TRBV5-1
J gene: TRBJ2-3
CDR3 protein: CASSIAGLAGTDTQYF